Following are 24 T cell receptor beta chains from one sample sequenced in a study of shared clonotypes between healthy human individuals. The table came from immunoSEQ multiplex PCR; TCRdb's copy has only in-frame clones and leaves some out. The data hold approximately 2.5 million clones, with approximately 93% observed a single time. Sequencing used naive CD4+ T cells from PBMCs. As for subset: CD45RA+ positively selected. The source is a man between 18 and 35 years old in good health. Some clones in this sample may be carry-over from other donors' samples.

The V and J genes are TRBV7-3 and TRBJ2-5, with TRBD2 as a possible D gene (5 bases). The CDR3 contains 14 residues. Per the germline V gene, CDR1 is SGHTA and CDR2 is FQGTGA. V gave up 1 base and J gave up 5 bases, with 11 bases separating them. The CDR3 nucleotides read TGTGCCAGCAGCTTAAATTCGGGATACGAGACCCAGTACTTC. It is translated as CASSLNSGYETQYF.

This chain joins TRBV5-1 and TRBJ1-2; possible D gene TRBD1, 5 bases. V was pared by 4 bases and J by 8 bases, with 9 bases between. This CDR3 region has 11 residues. Germline V lookup: CDR1 SGHRS, CDR2 YFSETQ. As DNA, the CDR3 is TGCGCCAGCAGCGTACAGGACGGCTACACCTTC. This gives the protein CASSVQDGYTF.

This clone was counted only a few times. The CDR3 reads CASRPNPQNTEAFF. DNA of the CDR3: TGTGCCAGCAGACCCAATCCCCAGAACACTGAAGCTTTCTTT. The chain joins TRBV28 to TRBJ1-1; D remains unclear. CDR1 MDHEN and CDR2 SYDVKM come from the germline V gene. CDR3 length equals 14 residues. V shed 6 bases and J shed 1 base, with 12 bases lying between them. Supplemented by reference TRBV28 and TRBJ1-1, the full variable domain reads DVKVTQSSRYLVKRTGEKVFLECVQDMDHENMFWYRQDPGLGLRLIYFSYDVKMKEKGDIPEGYSVSREKKERFSLILESASTNQTSMYLCASRPNPQNTEAFFGQGTRLTVV.

This rearrangement joins TRBV7-9 to TRBJ2-1; possibly TRBD1 for D (5 bases). The germline V gene encodes CDR1 SEHNR and CDR2 FQNEAQ (reference sequence). The V end was cut by 6 bases, the J end by 1 base, with 16 bases between. The length of the CDR3 is 16 residues. CDR3 protein: CASSWAGSQSYNEQFF. CDR3 in DNA: TGTGCCAGCAGTTGGGCAGGGTCACAATCCTACAATGAGCAGTTCTTC.

The CDR3 loop reads CSVEDRGGSYEQYF. The CDR3 region has the DNA TGCAGCGTTGAAGATCGGGGGGGCTCCTACGAGCAGTACTTC. The V and J genes are TRBV29-1 and TRBJ2-7; TRBD2 agrees at 8 bases. This CDR3 region has 14 residues. CDR1 is SQVTM and CDR2 is ANQGSEA in the germline V gene. The V gene end was trimmed by 0 bases and the J gene end by 0 bases; junction bases not matched to a gene: 1.

This chain links TRBV29-1 with TRBJ1-3; D possibly corresponds to TRBD1 (5 bases). Germline CDR1 SQVTM, CDR2 ANQGSEA. The germline V and J ends were trimmed by 6 bases and 0 bases, with 12 bases remaining between them. CDR3 length equals 14 residues. As DNA, the CDR3 is TGCAGCGTCACAGGTTTACTCTCTGGAAACACCATATATTTT. Residues: CSVTGLLSGNTIYF.

This rearrangement joins TRBV23-1 to TRBJ2-7, with D perhaps assigned TRBD1 or TRBD2 (6 bases each). TRBV23-1 counts as an open reading frame of uncertain function. The CDR3 has 14 amino acids. Trimming left V 6 bases short and J 3 bases short, with 15 bases between. DNA of the CDR3: TGCGCCAGCAGACCCCCCGGGGGCGGCTACGAGCAGTACTTC. Its protein product is CASRPPGGGYEQYF.

V is TRBV5-1 and J is TRBJ2-5; 12 bases align to TRBD2. Germline V CDR1 and CDR2: SGHRS, YFSETQ. This CDR3 region has 15 residues. V was clipped by 7 bases and J by 7 bases; unmatched bases: 11. The CDR3 protein is CASQELAGGPTTQYF. The CDR3 bases are TGCGCCAGCCAAGAACTAGCGGGAGGTCCCACGACCCAGTACTTC.

This chain links TRBV4-1 with TRBJ2-3; TRBD1 agrees at 11 bases. The CDR3 is 19 residues long. The V segment lost 3 bases and the J segment 0 bases; nucleotides outside the gene matches: 11. Germline loops: CDR1 MGHRA, CDR2 YSYEKL. CDR3 bases: TGCGCCAGCAGCCAGCGGACCGGGACAGGGGGAGGGAGCACAGATACGCAGTATTTT. This sequence encodes CASSQRTGTGGGSTDTQYF.

Turning to this clone: One junction end disagrees with the germline gene, perhaps due to a read error. This chain connects TRBV5-1 to TRBJ2-7; maybe TRBD1 (5 bases). The CDR3 runs to 13 residues. The V gene's germline CDR1 is SGHRS and CDR2 YFSETQ. Here the CDR3 DNA reads TGCGCCAGCAGCCTTGGGGTAGGGGAACACAGGAACTTC. Translated: CASSLGVGEHRNF.

The chain links TRBV15 to TRBJ2-7, with a tentative D call TRBD2 (7 bases). CDR1 LNHNV and CDR2 YYDKDF come from the germline V gene (reference sequence). The CDR3 sequence is 14 residues long. Deletions cut 7 bases from V and 3 bases from J, with 16 bases between. CDR3: CATTVGGDIYEQYF. CDR3 DNA sequence: TGTGCCACCACCGTGGGAGGGGACATCTACGAGCAGTACTTC.

The CDR3 DNA reads TGTGCCAGTAGTATAAGGAGTGCTAGCAATCAGCCCCAGCATTTT. It yields the protein CASSIRSASNQPQHF. J is TRBJ1-5 and V is TRBV19; D gene unclear. This CDR3 is built from 15 residues. V was pared by 2 bases and J by 0 bases, with 8 bases between. CDR1 is LNHDA and CDR2 is SQIVND in the germline V gene (reference sequence).

The chain is built from TRBV7-9 and TRBJ1-4, with a tentative D call TRBD1 (5 bases). Germline V lookup: CDR1 SEHNR, CDR2 FQNEAQ (reference sequence). V lost 1 base to trimming and J lost 0 bases, with 18 bases between them. The CDR3 sequence is 19 residues long. CDR3 nucleotides: TGTGCCAGCAGCTTAGGTTACGGCGGGGGAGGTACAACTAATGAAAAACTGTTTTTT. Encoded protein: CASSLGYGGGGTTNEKLFF.

The V gene is TRBV11-2, the J gene TRBJ1-2, with no clear D. CDR1 and CDR2 from the germline V gene are SGHAT and FQNNGV. With 5 bases removed from V and 4 bases from J, the gap between germline ends came to 11 bases. CDR3 size: 13 residues. For the CDR3, the DNA is TGTGCCAGCAGCCTAAACATTGGCTATGGCTACACCTTC. Translation gives CASSLNIGYGYTF.

J is TRBJ2-4 and V is TRBV5-1; 12 bases are shared with TRBD1. Germline-derived CDR1 and CDR2 are SGHRS and YFSETQ. The junction had 17 bases not matched to a gene; V was cut back by 0 bases and J by 1 base. This CDR3 comprises 22 residues. CDR3 in DNA: TGCGCCAGCAGCTTGGCCTCAGCGGGACAGGGGGCGCATACAACGGCCAAAAACATTCAGTACTTC. Translating gives CASSLASAGQGAHTTAKNIQYF. Supplemented by reference TRBV5-1 and TRBJ2-4, the full variable domain reads KAGVTQTPRYLIKTRGQQVTLSCSPISGHRSVSWYQQTPGQGLQFLFEYFSETQRNKGNFPGRFSGRQFSNSRSEMNVSTLELGDSALYLCASSLASAGQGAHTTAKNIQYFGAGTRLSVL.

The genes are TRBV28 and TRBJ1-1; 7 nucleotides match TRBD1. The length of the CDR3 is 15 residues. Germline trimming cut 5 bases from V and 4 bases from J; bases unmatched to any gene: 10. Per germline, CDR1 MDHEN and CDR2 SYDVKM. The CDR3 region has the DNA TGTGCCAGCAGTACTTGGAACAGGGGAAGCACTGAAGCTTTCTTT. It yields the protein CASSTWNRGSTEAFF.

This chain connects TRBV30 to TRBJ2-7, with D maybe TRBD2 (5 bases). V shed 0 bases and J shed 1 base, with 7 bases lying between them. This CDR3 has 13 amino acids. The germline V gene has CDR1 GTSNPN and CDR2 SVGIG (reference sequence). In DNA, the CDR3 is TGTGCCTGGAGTGTATCGGGGTCCTACGAGCAGTACTTC. This gives the protein CAWSVSGSYEQYF.

The chain links TRBV28 to TRBJ2-7; 7 nucleotides agree with TRBD1. The germline V gene encodes CDR1 MDHEN and CDR2 SYDVKM. This CDR3 is built from 13 residues. V shed 6 bases and J 3 bases; nucleotides not matched to a gene: 5. The CDR3 nucleotides are TGTGCCAGCAGGAGGACAGGCGGCTACGAGCAGTACTTC. Its protein is CASRRTGGYEQYF.

V usage is TRBV11-1 and J usage is TRBJ1-2; possible D gene TRBD1, 6 bases. V lost 3 bases, J lost 6 bases, and 14 bases lay in between. CDR1 SGHAT and CDR2 FQDESV come from the germline V gene (reference sequence). The CDR3 consists of 14 residues. This CDR3 is CASSFGARGDGYTF. CDR3 DNA: TGTGCCAGCAGCTTTGGGGCCAGGGGAGATGGCTACACCTTC.

In the case of this clone: A read error may be the cause here, since a much bigger clone is one base away. The chain employs TRBV7-3 and TRBJ1-5; weak D call: TRBD1 (5 bases). The V gene lost 2 bases and the J gene lost 5 bases, with 7 bases spanning the gap. The germline V gene has CDR1 SGHTA and CDR2 FQGTGA. The CDR3 loop spans 13 amino acids. The CDR3 nucleotides read TGTGCCAGCAGCTTAGTGGGGGATCAGCCCCAGCATTTT. Translated, it gives CASSLVGDQPQHF.

This chain links TRBV28 with TRBJ1-2; possible D gene TRBD1, 6 bases. Germline V gene data show CDR1 as MDHEN and CDR2 as SYDVKM. This CDR3 has 15 residues. V lost 6 bases to trimming and J lost 2 bases, with 16 bases between them. Here the CDR3 DNA reads TGTGCCAGCAGGTATCCCCTCCAGGGGAACTATGGCTACACCTTC. Protein sequence: CASRYPLQGNYGYTF.

This clone was seen a few times. The V call is TRBV7-3, the J call TRBJ1-1; D is unresolved. CDR3 length: 14 amino acids. Trimming removed 2 bases from V and 5 bases from J, with 12 bases in between. CDR1 and CDR2 from the germline V gene are SGHTA and FQGTGA. For the CDR3, the DNA is TGTGCCAGCAGCTTACGCGACGGAAGTACTGAAGCTTTCTTT. It translates to CASSLRDGSTEAFF. Full variable domain (rest looked up from reference TRBV7-3 and TRBJ1-1): GAGVSQTPSNKVTEKGKYVELRCDPISGHTALYWYRQSLGQGPEFLIYFQGTGAADDSGLPNDRFFAVRPEGSVSTLKIQRTERGDSAVYLCASSLRDGSTEAFFGQGTRLTVV.

The rearrangement uses TRBV9 and TRBJ1-5; D might be TRBD1 (5 bases). With 3 bases removed from V and 4 bases from J, the gap between germline ends came to 11 bases. The CDR3 is 14 amino acids. Per the germline V gene, CDR1 is SGDLS and CDR2 is YYNGEE. The CDR3 sequence: CASSARQSNQPQHF. The CDR3 DNA reads as TGTGCCAGCAGCGCGCGACAGTCTAATCAGCCCCAGCATTTT.

The CDR3 is CASSPPRLWDTEAFF. CDR3 coding DNA: TGTGCCAGCAGCCCCCCGAGGCTTTGGGACACTGAAGCTTTCTTT. V is TRBV28 and J is TRBJ1-1; D gene ambiguous. Germline CDR1 and CDR2: MDHEN and SYDVKM. V lost 6 bases and J lost 3, with 17 bases in between. The CDR3 is 15 amino acids.